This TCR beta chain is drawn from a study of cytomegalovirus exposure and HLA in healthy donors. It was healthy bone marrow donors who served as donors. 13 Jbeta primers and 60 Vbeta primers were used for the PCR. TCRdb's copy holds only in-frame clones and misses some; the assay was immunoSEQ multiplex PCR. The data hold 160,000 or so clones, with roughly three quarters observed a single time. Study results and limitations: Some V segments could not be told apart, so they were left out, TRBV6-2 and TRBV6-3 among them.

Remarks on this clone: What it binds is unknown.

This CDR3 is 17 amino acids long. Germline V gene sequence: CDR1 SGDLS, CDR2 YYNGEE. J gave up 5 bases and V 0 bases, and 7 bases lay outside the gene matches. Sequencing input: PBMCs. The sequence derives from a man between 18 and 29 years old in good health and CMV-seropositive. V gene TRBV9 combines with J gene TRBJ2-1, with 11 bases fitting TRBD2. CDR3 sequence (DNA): TGTGCCAGCAGCGTAGCGGCCCTAGCGGGGGGCGACAATGAGCAGTTCTTC. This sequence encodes CASSVAALAGGDNEQFF.